This TCR beta chain was sequenced in a study of cytomegalovirus exposure and HLA in healthy donors. The CDR3 consists of 14 residues. V gave up 2 bases and J gave up 4 bases; unmatched junction bases: 3. The germline CDR1 and CDR2 sequences are MNHNY and SVGAGI (reference sequence). The PCR was carried out with 60 Vbeta primers and 13 Jbeta primers. Clones were read by immunoSEQ multiplex PCR, and TCRdb kept only the in-frame ones, dropping some. The sample is made up of approximately 37,000 clones, and the top ten hold 8.9% of it. V is TRBV6-6 and J is TRBJ2-3; 7 bases fit TRBD2. The TCR comes from a man between 35 and 55 years old in good health and CMV-seropositive. Sequenced: PBMCs. CDR3 nucleotide sequence: TGTGCCAGCAGTTACGCGGGAGCTTCAGATACGCAGTATTTT. Amino acids: CASSYAGASDTQYF.